This T cell receptor beta chain was identified in a study of blood T cell repertoires in COVID-19. Study-level background: The United States, Italy and Spain provided the acute and convalescent COVID-19 samples.

Here immunoSEQ multiplex PCR was the method, and the copy in TCRdb shows in-frame clones only, minus some. This repertoire shows roughly 290,000 clones, approximately 89% found once; its top ten account for approximately 12%. This receptor was obtained from a woman in her sixties with acute or convalescent COVID-19. The sequenced sample consisted of peripheral blood.

The CDR3 loop is CASGNEADTQYF. The CDR3, as DNA: TGTGCCAGCGGAAATGAGGCCGATACGCAGTATTTT. This chain uses TRBV9 with TRBJ2-3; no definite D call. CDR1 is SGDLS, CDR2 YYNGEE, per germline. This CDR3 is built from 12 residues. Trimming stripped 7 bases from V and 6 bases from J, with 12 bases between.